This is a list of T cell receptor beta chains from one sample in a study of metastatic and nonmetastatic thyroid tumors. MiXCR was used by TCRdb to re-call the PCR reads. This table holds more than 20,000 clones, approximately 30% found once. Material: tumor tissue. The receptors come from a female donor with papillary thyroid cancer or a benign thyroid nodule (not recorded which). Some clones in this sample may be carry-over from other donors' samples. Each CDR3 is given with its conserved first and last residue. The D gene is left open where the match is weak. The size entry is marked missing in some rows and otherwise reads once, few, many or a size class.

abundance,j_gene,v_gene,d_gene,CDR3aa,CDR3nt
many,TRBJ1-1,TRBV11-2,-,CASSLRGNTEAFF,TGTGCCAGCAGTTTGCGGGGGAACACTGAAGCTTTCTTT
many,TRBJ2-4,TRBV20-1,TRBD2,CSATSGGAKNIQYF,TGCAGTGCTACTAGCGGGGGGGCCAAAAACATTCAGTACTTC
many,TRBJ2-3,TRBV20-1,-,CSATKWDTQYF,TGCAGTGCGACAAAATGGGATACGCAGTATTTT
few,TRBJ1-2,TRBV30,TRBD1,CAWGRRGQGVFGYTF,TGTGCCTGGGGGAGGAGGGGACAGGGTGTATTTGGCTACACCTTC
few,TRBJ2-7,TRBV20-1,-,CSAPEYPTRSSYEQYF,TGCAGTGCCCCGGAATATCCTACCCGGAGCTCCTACGAGCAGTACTTC
many,TRBJ2-5,TRBV29-1,TRBD1,CSVYRTGETQYF,TGCAGCGTTTACAGGACAGGGGAGACCCAGTACTTC
few,TRBJ2-7,TRBV2,TRBD1,CASTERGTGLEQYF,TGTGCCAGCACCGAACGTGGGACAGGGCTCGAGCAGTACTTC
many,TRBJ2-7,TRBV15,-,CATSRVKTTYSYEQYF,TGTGCCACCAGCAGAGTAAAGACAACATACTCCTACGAGCAGTACTTC
medium-sized,TRBJ1-6,TRBV3-1,-,CASSQDGPLHF,TGTGCCAGCAGCCAAGATGGTCCCCTCCACTTT
many,TRBJ2-3,TRBV6-6,-,CASSYGGGVSTDTQYF,TGTGCCAGCAGTTACGGGGGGGGCGTATCGACAGATACGCAGTATTTT
-,TRBJ2-7,TRBV5-1,-,CASSLRVFYEQYF,TGCGCCAGCAGCTTAAGGGTTTTCTACGAGCAGTACTTC
-,TRBJ2-2,TRBV7-8,-,CAITQTAYTGDLFF,TGTGCCATCACCCAAACAGCTTACACCGGGGATCTGTTTTTT
many,TRBJ2-5,TRBV24-1,TRBD1,CATSGTGTGRQTQYF,TGTGCCACCAGTGGCACCGGGACAGGGAGGCAGACCCAGTACTTC
-,TRBJ1-2,TRBV9,-,CASSVESVSGGFGYTF,TGTGCCAGCAGCGTAGAATCTGTATCGGGGGGATTTGGCTACACATTC
-,TRBJ2-1,TRBV6-1,TRBD2,CAIIPGTSGEPLFNEQFF,TGTGCCATCATTCCTGGGACTAGCGGGGAGCCCCTGTTCAATGAGCAGTTCTTC
-,TRBJ2-3,TRBV27,-,CASILSGIAVCTDTQYF,TGTGCCAGCATTTTATCGGGGATAGCTGTTTGCACAGATACGCAGTATTTT
many,TRBJ2-7,TRBV11-2,-,CASSRQHTTNNEQYF,TGTGCCAGCAGCCGCCAACACACGACCAACAACGAGCAGTACTTC
medium-sized,TRBJ2-7,TRBV11-2,-,CASSMPPGTNRPYEQYF,TGTGCCAGCAGCATGCCCCCCGGGACCAACAGACCCTACGAGCAGTACTTC
medium-sized,TRBJ1-2,TRBV7-2,-,CASSLQGLRGYTF,TGTGCCAGCAGCTTACAGGGTCTTAGAGGCTACACCTTC
-,TRBJ1-1,TRBV7-2,-,CASSLALPNTEAFF,TGTGCCAGCAGCTTAGCACTCCCGAACACTGAAGCCTTCTTT
many,TRBJ1-1,TRBV3-1,TRBD1,CASSQGTGVTEAFF,TGTGCCAGCAGCCAGGGAACAGGGGTCACTGAAGCTTTCTTT
many,TRBJ1-6,TRBV15,-,CATSKQGGSPLHF,TGTGCCACCAGCAAACAAGGCGGTTCACCCCTCCACTTT
-,TRBJ2-2,TRBV5-1,-,CASSLGLGTGELFF,TGCGCCAGCAGCTTAGGACTCGGTACCGGGGAGCTGTTTTTT
many,TRBJ2-5,TRBV4-1,-,CASSQTRGQETQYF,TGCGCCAGCAGCCAAACAAGGGGACAAGAGACCCAGTACTTC
many,TRBJ2-3,TRBV19,TRBD2,CASSLLAGGSDTQYF,TGTGCCAGTAGTCTACTAGCGGGGGGTTCAGATACGCAGTATTTT
many,TRBJ1-2,TRBV28,TRBD1,CASSLDRQGGGYTF,TGTGCCAGCAGTTTAGATCGACAGGGTGGTGGCTACACCTTC
-,TRBJ2-1,TRBV6-1,-,CASSESFWDGSYNEQFF,TGTGCCAGCAGTGAATCCTTCTGGGACGGCTCCTACAATGAGCAGTTCTTC
many,TRBJ2-1,TRBV19,-,CASTGSSYNEQFF,TGTGCCAGTACTGGAAGCTCCTACAATGAGCAGTTCTTC
few,TRBJ2-7,TRBV5-1,-,CASSFGSGSVEQYF,TGCGCCAGCAGCTTTGGGTCAGGTTCTGTCGAGCAGTACTTC
many,TRBJ2-2,TRBV5-4,TRBD2,CASSLRSGETGELFF,TGTGCCAGCAGCCTTCGTAGCGGGGAGACCGGGGAGCTGTTTTTT
many,TRBJ1-5,TRBV20-1,-,CSAKSGAGDQPQHF,TGCAGTGCTAAGTCAGGGGCTGGGGATCAGCCCCAGCATTTT
many,TRBJ1-1,TRBV7-3,-,CASSLTSTGLAFF,TGTGCCAGCAGCTTAACTTCCACAGGTTTAGCTTTCTTT
-,TRBJ2-1,TRBV9,-,CASSVGGHPHNEHFF,TGTGCCAGCAGCGTAGGCGGACATCCACACAATGAGCATTTCTTC
medium-sized,TRBJ2-7,TRBV6-2/TRBV6-3,-,CASSGDLPYEQYF,TGTGCCAGCAGCGGGGACTTACCCTACGAGCAGTACTTC
few,TRBJ2-2,TRBV11-2,-,CASSHFLVVGGAVGELFF,TGTGCCAGCAGCCATTTCTTAGTTGTGGGTGGGGCAGTCGGGGAGCTGTTTTTT
-,TRBJ2-7,TRBV20-1,TRBD2,CSATAGYEQYF,TGCAGTGCTACAGCGGGATACGAGCAGTACTTC
-,TRBJ1-2,TRBV18,-,CASSPGGYTF,TGTGCCAGCTCACCTGGTGGCTACACCTTC
-,TRBJ1-1,TRBV6-1,-,CASSEPRTPEAFF,TGTGCCAGCAGTGAACCCAGGACCCCTGAAGCTTTCTTT
-,TRBJ1-2,TRBV3-1,-,CSSSHGVDGYTF,TGTTCCAGCAGCCACGGGGTCGATGGCTACACCTTC
many,TRBJ1-4,TRBV15,TRBD1,CATSRDPGQGNEKLFF,TGTGCCACCAGCAGAGATCCGGGACAGGGGAATGAAAAACTGTTTTTT
few,TRBJ2-7,TRBV11-2,TRBD1,CASSLHSWTGGYEQYF,TGTGCCAGCAGCCTCCACTCCTGGACAGGTGGCTACGAGCAGTACTTC
-,TRBJ2-1,TRBV20-1,-,CSANFGHEQFF,TGCAGTGCTAATTTTGGGCATGAGCAGTTCTTC
medium-sized,TRBJ2-7,TRBV6-5,-,CASSYGDEQYF,TGTGCCAGCAGTTACGGCGACGAGCAGTACTTC
medium-sized,TRBJ2-7,TRBV2,-,CASSEAAGGEYEQYF,TGTGCCAGCAGTGAGGCTGCAGGGGGGGAATACGAGCAGTACTTC